Listed below are T cell receptor beta chains from one sample, sequenced in a study of control samples from healthy donors and cancer patients. Clones were read by immunoSEQ multiplex PCR, and TCRdb kept only the in-frame ones, dropping some. Altogether tens of thousands of clones are present, 94% being singletons, with the ten largest covering 3.5% to 4%. The sample was blood. These receptor sequences come from a man aged 25 to 40 in good health. CDR3s include the opening cysteine and the closing phenylalanine or tryptophan. A D gene is named only where the DNA matches it firmly. Only part of the rows carry a size: once, few, many, or a class if the clone is expanded.

>-|TRBJ2-5|TRBV5-1|-
TGCGCCAGCAGCTGGGGGTTCGGTCAGCGGGAAGAGACCCAGTACTTC
CASSWGFGQREETQYF
>-|TRBJ2-4|TRBV9|-
TGTGCCAGCAGCGTAGGGGAGGGGGGGGCCAAAAACATTCAGTACTTC
CASSVGEGGAKNIQYF
>-|TRBJ1-5|TRBV7-6|-
TGTGCCAGCAGCTTAGGGGGGGGACTCAATCAGCCCCAGCATTTT
CASSLGGGLNQPQHF
>TRBD1|TRBJ1-6|TRBV4-3|-
TGCGCCAGCAGCCAAACAGGGGGCAATTCACCCCTCCACTTT
CASSQTGGNSPLHF
>-|TRBJ2-1|TRBV21-1|-
TGTGCCAGCAGCAAAGGAGGGGGATTGGGCAATGAGCAGTTCTTC
CASSKGGGLGNEQFF
>TRBD2|TRBJ2-3|TRBV7-9|-
TGTGCCAGCAGCTTAGCGGCTAGCGGTAACACAGATACGCAGTATTTT
CASSLAASGNTDTQYF
>TRBD1|TRBJ2-1|TRBV3-1/TRBV3-2|-
TGTGCCAGCGGACAAACAGGGGAGATTAAAAATGAGCAGTTCTTC
CASGQTGEIKNEQFF
>-|TRBJ1-1|TRBV30|-
TGTGCCTGGACCTCGGGGGACACTGAAGCTTTCTTT
CAWTSGDTEAFF
>-|TRBJ1-3|TRBV11-2|-
TGTGCCAGCAGTGGAAGGCGAAACACCATATATTTT
CASSGRRNTIYF
>TRBD1|TRBJ2-7|TRBV7-7|once
TGTGCCAGCAGCGCCCGACAGGGTCCCTCCTACGAGCAGTACTTC
CASSARQGPSYEQYF
>-|TRBJ1-2|TRBV6-5|-
TGTGCCAGCAGTTCCAGGGGAATGAAATATGGCTACACCTTC
CASSSRGMKYGYTF
>TRBD1|TRBJ2-3|TRBV4-2|-
TGTGCCAGCAGCCAAGTGGAGACAGGGGGCACAGATACGCAGTATTTT
CASSQVETGGTDTQYF
>TRBD1|TRBJ2-5|TRBV18|-
TGTGCCAGCTCACCGTTAGACAGGGGAGAGACCCAGTACTTC
CASSPLDRGETQYF
>-|TRBJ1-1|TRBV7-6|-
TGTGCCAGCAGCCGAGAGATAGGGACTGAAGCTTTCTTT
CASSREIGTEAFF
>-|TRBJ1-1|TRBV27|-
TGTGCCAGCAGTTTATTTATAGGCGGGAGTGAAGCTTTCTTT
CASSLFIGGSEAFF
>-|TRBJ1-1|TRBV7-9|-
TGTGCCAGCAGCCATTCGACGAGACCTAACACTGAAGCTTTCTTT
CASSHSTRPNTEAFF
>-|TRBJ1-2|TRBV7-8|once
TGTGCCAGCAGCCGAGGGGACAAGGGGTGGGGCTACACCTTC
CASSRGDKGWGYTF
>-|TRBJ1-1|TRBV27|-
TGTGCCAGCAGTTTATACCGAAACACTGAAGCTTTCTTT
CASSLYRNTEAFF
>-|TRBJ2-1|TRBV30|-
TGTGCCTGGGGGACAACCTCGCAGTTCTTC
CAWGTTSQFF
>-|TRBJ1-3|TRBV7-4|-
TGTGCCAGCAGCTTAGTAATCGGGGTAAACACCATATATTTT
CASSLVIGVNTIYF
>-|TRBJ1-2|TRBV6-2/TRBV6-3|-
TGTGCCAGCAGTTACTCGGGGAGGGCCGCCTATGGCTACACCTTC
CASSYSGRAAYGYTF
>TRBD2|TRBJ2-6|TRBV6-2/TRBV6-3|-
TGTGCCAGCAGTTACTCTCCAGGGAGGGACTCTGGGGCCAACGTCCTGACTTTC
CASSYSPGRDSGANVLTF
>TRBD1|TRBJ1-4|TRBV9|-
TGTGCCAGCAGCGCCCAGGGGGCGACTAATGAAAAACTGTTTTTT
CASSAQGATNEKLFF
>-|TRBJ1-2|TRBV3-1/TRBV3-2|-
TGTGCCAGCAGCCAAGATTCCAGAGGGGACTATGGCTACACCTTC
CASSQDSRGDYGYTF
>-|TRBJ1-1|TRBV5-4|-
TGTGCCAGCAGCCCACTGAACACTGAAGCTTTCTTT
CASSPLNTEAFF
>-|TRBJ2-1|TRBV7-6|-
TGTGCCAGCAGCTTAGGAGGGAAAGGGGACAATGAGCAGTTCTTC
CASSLGGKGDNEQFF
>-|TRBJ1-5|TRBV5-5|-
TGTGCCAGCAGCTTAAGGGGCCATAGCAATCAGCCCCAGCATTTT
CASSLRGHSNQPQHF